This T cell receptor beta chain was captured by sequencing in a study of early T cells in non-severe SARS-CoV-2 infection. Looking at the study overall: Sequencing of bulk RNA from unsorted whole blood was done, without chain pairing.

This clonotype was detected a few times. Unique molecular identifiers were affixed to single, distinct cDNA molecules. TCRdb re-called the 5' RACE reads with MiXCR, one entry per CDR3 protein. There are tens of thousands of distinct CDR3 sequences in the sample; 9% to 15% occur only once, and approximately 1.7% lies in the top ten. V dropped 12 bases and J dropped 1; count of bases not matched to a gene: 11. The CDR3 is 15 residues long. Germline V gene data show CDR1 as KGHDR and CDR2 as SFDVKD. V usage is TRBV24-1 and J usage is TRBJ2-3; 8 bases agree with TRBD2. The sequence derives from an adult who was a healthcare worker with PCR-confirmed SARS-CoV-2 infection or an uninfected control (not recorded which). Sequenced input: whole blood. CDR3 amino acids: CAVGGAMDRTDTQYF. In DNA form, the CDR3 reads TGTGCCGTCGGGGGGGCGATGGACCGCACAGATACGCAGTATTTT.